This record covers a single T cell receptor (beta chain). Its target is unknown. Germline lookup yields CDR1 SGHTA and CDR2 FQGNSA. The CDR3 covers 16 residues. The V end lost 3 bases, the J end lost 8 bases, and 22 bases lay between the germline ends. Specified time point: patch test 3, about 24 weeks after DPC sensitization. Regarding treatment: therapeutic diphenylcyclopropenone sensitization with weekly scalp DPC. The data derive from a study of human T cells and chemical hapten exposure. Study-level information: Small volume differences among pooled libraries mainly caused per-sample TCR yield variation. Findings of the study overall: Versus controls, significantly more large CDR3 similarity clusters arose from expanded TCRs.

TCRdb re-called the RACE reads through MiXCR, storing one row per CDR3 protein. There are about 82,000 distinct CDR3 sequences in the sample; over 10% occur only once, and around 5.7% lies in the top ten. The source was whole blood, collected in connection with sensitization to the hapten diphenylcyclopropenone (DPC). V and J are TRBV7-2 and TRBJ1-2; D is uncertain. This TCR was recovered from a woman between 45 and 65 years old with alopecia areata. Some clones in this sample may be carry-over from other donors' samples. In nucleotides, the CDR3 is TGTGCCAGCAGCTTTGATAGCTACGCCCGGGCTCAGGGCTACACCTTC. This translates into CASSFDSYARAQGYTF.